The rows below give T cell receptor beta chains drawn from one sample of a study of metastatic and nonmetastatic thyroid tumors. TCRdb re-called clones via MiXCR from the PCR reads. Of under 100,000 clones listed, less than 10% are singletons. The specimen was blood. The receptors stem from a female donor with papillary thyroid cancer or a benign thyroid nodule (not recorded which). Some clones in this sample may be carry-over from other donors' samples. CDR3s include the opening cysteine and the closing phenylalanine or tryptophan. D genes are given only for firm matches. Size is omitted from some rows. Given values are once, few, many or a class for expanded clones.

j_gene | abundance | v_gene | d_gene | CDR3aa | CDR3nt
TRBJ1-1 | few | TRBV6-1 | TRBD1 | CASMTGGVEAFF | TGTGCCAGCATGACAGGGGGCGTTGAAGCTTTCTTT
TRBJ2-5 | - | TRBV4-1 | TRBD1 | CASSQEGTEETQYF | TGCGCCAGCAGCCAAGAGGGGACAGAAGAGACCCAGTACTTC
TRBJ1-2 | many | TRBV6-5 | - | CASSYSTDGATGYTF | TGTGCCAGCAGTTACTCGACGGACGGCGCGACGGGCTACACCTTC
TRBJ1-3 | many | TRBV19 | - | CASSMLGVTGNTIYF | TGTGCCAGTAGTATGCTAGGAGTGACGGGAAACACCATATATTTT
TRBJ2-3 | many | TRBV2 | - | CAINPGLQRTDTQYF | TGTGCCATAAACCCGGGACTTCAGAGGACAGATACGCAGTATTTT
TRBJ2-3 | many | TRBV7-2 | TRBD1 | CASSLADRDTDTQYF | TGTGCCAGCAGCTTAGCGGACAGGGACACAGATACGCAGTATTTT
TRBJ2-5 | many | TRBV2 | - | CASSEQASWGETQYF | TGTGCCAGCAGTGAGCAGGCGTCGTGGGGGGAGACCCAGTACTTC
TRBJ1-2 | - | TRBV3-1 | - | CASSPDLRLSYGYTF | TGTGCCAGCAGCCCCGACCTGAGGCTCAGCTATGGCTACACCTTC
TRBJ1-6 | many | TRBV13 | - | CASSLGGGDNSPLHF | TGTGCCAGCAGCTTAGGTGGGGGAGATAATTCACCCCTCCACTTT
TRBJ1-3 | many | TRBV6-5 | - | CASSYLGVENTIYF | TGTGCCAGCAGTTACTTAGGGGTGGAAAACACCATATATTTT
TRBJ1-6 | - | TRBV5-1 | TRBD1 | CASSVGTGGRNSPLHF | TGCGCCAGCAGCGTAGGGACAGGGGGTAGGAATTCACCCCTCCACTTT
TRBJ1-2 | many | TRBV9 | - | CASSAAGNYGYTF | TGTGCCAGCAGCGCCGCAGGAAACTATGGCTACACCTTC
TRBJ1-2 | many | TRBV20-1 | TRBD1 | CSARVTDRGQGYTF | TGCAGTGCTAGAGTAACGGACAGGGGGCAAGGCTACACCTTC
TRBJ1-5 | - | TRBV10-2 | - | CASRLGGISNQPQHF | TGTGCCAGCCGACTGGGGGGAATAAGCAATCAGCCCCAGCATTTT
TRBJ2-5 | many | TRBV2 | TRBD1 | CATWDREGTQYF | TGTGCCACCTGGGACAGGGAAGGGACCCAGTACTTC
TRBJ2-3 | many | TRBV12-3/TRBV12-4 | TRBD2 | CASSDIAGVITDTQYF | TGTGCCAGCAGCGACATAGCGGGGGTTATCACAGATACGCAGTATTTT
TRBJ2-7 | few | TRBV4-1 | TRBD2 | CVSSQKEGLAGSTSYEQYF | TGCGTCAGCAGCCAAAAGGAGGGACTAGCGGGGTCCACCTCCTACGAGCAGTACTTC
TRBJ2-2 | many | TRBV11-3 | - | CASSFPDGGLTGELFF | TGTGCCAGCAGCTTCCCGGACGGAGGGCTCACCGGGGAGCTGTTTTTT
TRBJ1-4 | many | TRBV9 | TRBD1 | CASSVAGSTGGSLDEKLFF | TGTGCCAGCAGCGTAGCTGGCTCGACAGGGGGCTCCCTTGATGAAAAACTGTTTTTT
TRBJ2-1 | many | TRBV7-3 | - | CASSPSRTSYNEQFF | TGTGCCAGCAGCCCATCCAGGACCTCCTACAATGAGCAGTTCTTC
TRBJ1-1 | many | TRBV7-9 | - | CASSTLSGEDEAFF | TGTGCCAGCAGCACCCTTAGTGGGGAGGATGAAGCTTTCTTT
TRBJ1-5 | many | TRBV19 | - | CASTLELGNQPQHF | TGTGCCAGTACGTTGGAGTTGGGCAACCAGCCCCAGCATTTT
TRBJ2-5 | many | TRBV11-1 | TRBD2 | CASSLVGGKGETQYF | TGTGCCAGCAGCTTAGTCGGGGGGAAGGGGGAGACCCAGTACTTC